Presented here are 31 T cell receptor beta chains from one specimen sequenced in a study of regulatory T cells in long-lasting Graves disease. Sequencing libraries for TCR beta were prepared with iRepertoire HTBI primers and Arm-PCR of CDR3 regions. One entry per CDR3 protein results from TCRdb running MiXCR on the multiplex PCR reads. The data hold about 360,000 distinct CDR3 sequences, with roughly 17% observed a single time. Time point defined: newly diagnosed GD, antithyroid drugs for less than 3 months. The TCR library was made from RNA that had been extracted from PBMCs in TRIzol. The data were also submitted as part of a second study, on T cells in Graves' hyperthyroidism and ophthalmopathy.

The input for sequencing was peripheral blood mononuclear cells (PBMCs), taken at new diagnosis, from a patient treated with antithyroid drugs. These receptors were collected from a woman aged 18-29 years with Graves disease.

V and J are TRBV29-1 and TRBJ1-1, with TRBD1 as a possible D gene (5 bases). There are 14 residues in the CDR3. Looked up from germline, CDR1 is SQVTM and CDR2 is ANQGSEA. Trimming removed 5 bases from V and 0 bases from J, with 13 bases in between. Here the CDR3 reads CSVFTGQMNTEAFF. As DNA, the CDR3 is TGCAGCGTTTTTACAGGTCAAATGAACACTGAAGCTTTCTTT.

This clonotype was seen more than once but under ten times. The chain is built from TRBV10-3 and TRBJ1-6; D is perhaps TRBD1 (6 bases). This CDR3 has 13 amino acids. Trimming removed 6 bases at V and 6 bases at J, with 9 bases between. Germline assignment: CDR1 ENHRY and CDR2 SYGVKD. In nucleotides, the CDR3 is TGTGCCATCAGGGACAGCCGTAATTCACCCCTCCACTTT. Its translation: CAIRDSRNSPLHF.

This clonotype has a count of ten or more. This chain joins TRBV5-5 and TRBJ2-3; no reliable D call. This CDR3 is built from 14 residues. Trimming took off 5 bases at V and 3 bases at J, with 13 bases between the two ends. Germline values: CDR1 SGHKS, CDR2 YYEKEE (reference sequence). The chain's CDR3 is CASRTEPFTDTQYF. The CDR3 nucleotides are TGTGCCAGCAGGACGGAGCCATTTACAGATACGCAGTATTTT.

This clonotype was found a few times. V is TRBV28 and J is TRBJ2-1; possibly TRBD2 for D (5 bases). Germline-derived CDR1 and CDR2 are MDHEN and SYDVKM. This CDR3 spans 16 amino acids. The V gene lost 5 bases and the J gene lost 8 bases, with 22 bases spanning the gap. The CDR3, as DNA: TGTGCCAGCAGTACCAGGAGGATTATGGGCCGCGATGAGCAGTTCTTC. This encodes CASSTRRIMGRDEQFF.

The chain uses TRBV20-1 and TRBJ1-6; D is uncertain. Trimming pared 0 bases from V and 0 bases from J, leaving 12 bases between. Germline assignment: CDR1 DFQATT and CDR2 SNEGSKA (reference sequence). CDR3 size: 17 residues. For the CDR3, the DNA is TGCAGTGCTAGAGATGTAACGGTTAGCTCCTATAATTCACCCCTCCACTTT. This encodes CSARDVTVSSYNSPLHF.

This clonotype was observed many times. The chain joins TRBV12-3 or TRBV12-4 to TRBJ2-3; possibly TRBD1 for D (6 bases). Trimming took 4 bases from V and 6 from J, leaving 23 bases between them. The CDR3 totals 17 residues. The CDR3 nucleotides read TGTGCCAGCAGTTCCGGGACATGGTTCGGAGAAGTCGATACGCAGTATTTT. It codes for CASSSGTWFGEVDTQYF.

This clonotype was detected many times. The chain has TRBV7-6 and TRBJ2-2; 9 positions match TRBD1. The V gene's germline CDR1 is SGHVS and CDR2 FNYEAQ. CDR3 length equals 18 residues. V lost 4 bases and J lost 6; bases outside the gene matches: 15. CDR3 sequence (DNA): TGTGCCAGCAGCTCTCTTTCGGGACAGGGATCTGGGGCCGGGGAGCTGTTTTTT. It specifies CASSSLSGQGSGAGELFF.

This clonotype was counted a few times. The gene calls are TRBV19 and TRBJ1-1; unclear D gene. Trimming left V 4 bases short and J 0 bases short, with 12 bases between. This CDR3 is built from 15 residues. The germline V gene has CDR1 LNHDA and CDR2 SQIVND (reference sequence). CDR3 residues: CASSSTRPVNTEAFF. The DNA for the CDR3 is TGTGCCAGTAGTAGTACGCGACCCGTGAACACTGAAGCTTTCTTT.

This clonotype has a count of ten or more. J is TRBJ2-7 and V is TRBV7-9; D is perhaps TRBD2 (6 bases). Germline V gene sequence: CDR1 SEHNR, CDR2 FQNEAQ (reference sequence). The CDR3 covers 12 residues. Trimming pared 5 bases from V and 6 bases from J, leaving 11 bases between. Here the CDR3 DNA reads TGTGCCAGCAGCCTCGGGACTTCCGAGCAGTACTTC. As protein: CASSLGTSEQYF.

This clonotype was counted many times. The gene calls are TRBV3-1 and TRBJ2-1, with D unresolved. The CDR3 spans 12 residues. The V gene lost 3 bases and the J gene lost 5 bases, with 5 bases spanning the gap. Germline CDR1 reads LGHDT; CDR2 reads YNNKEL (reference sequence). The CDR3 region has the DNA TGTGCCAGCAGCCATATGGACAATGAGCAGTTCTTC. It is translated as CASSHMDNEQFF.

The chain links TRBV20-1 to TRBJ1-3; TRBD1 might be the D (6 bases). V was shortened by 6 bases and J by 4 bases, with 13 bases between the two germline ends. Germline V gene sequence: CDR1 DFQATT, CDR2 SNEGSKA (reference sequence). The CDR3 has 13 amino acids. The CDR3 is CSAEGGLGNTIYF. In nucleotides, the CDR3 is TGCAGTGCAGAGGGGGGCTTGGGAAACACCATATATTTT.

This clonotype was seen ten or more times. The rearrangement joins TRBV28 to TRBJ2-7; possibly TRBD2 for D (5 bases). The V gene's germline CDR1 is MDHEN and CDR2 SYDVKM. The ends were cut back, 0 bases at V and 3 bases at J, with 15 bases in the middle. The CDR3 consists of 16 residues. This CDR3 is CASSLWSADEGYEQYF. DNA for the CDR3: TGTGCCAGCAGTTTATGGTCTGCGGATGAGGGCTACGAGCAGTACTTC.

The chain is built from TRBV7-9 and TRBJ2-5, with a tentative D call TRBD2 (7 bases). The length of the CDR3 is 16 residues. V lost 5 bases and J lost 4, with 20 bases in between. The germline gives CDR1 SEHNR, CDR2 FQNEAQ (reference sequence). The CDR3 is CASSLGWGGASETQYF. In nucleotides, the CDR3 is TGTGCCAGCAGCCTCGGTTGGGGGGGGGCATCAGAGACCCAGTACTTC.

In this sample, this clonotype turned up many times. V gene TRBV6-1 combines with J gene TRBJ2-1; maybe TRBD1 (6 bases). The CDR3 has 14 residues. The V gene lost 6 bases and the J gene lost 6 bases, with 15 bases spanning the gap. CDR1 is MNHNS, CDR2 SASEGT, per germline. DNA for the CDR3: TGTGCCAGCAGCAGGGACACCGAAGGCAATGAGCAGTTCTTC. Its translation: CASSRDTEGNEQFF.

This clonotype showed up many times. The chain has TRBV7-2 and TRBJ2-7; D is unclear. V dropped 4 bases and J dropped 2 bases, with 12 bases sitting between them. The CDR3 is 14 residues long. Germline V gene sequence: CDR1 SGHTA, CDR2 FQGNSA. CDR3 nucleotide sequence: TGTGCCAGCAGCTCCTTGATTGGGGCCTACGAGCAGTACTTC. Translation: CASSSLIGAYEQYF.

V gene TRBV6-9 combines with J gene TRBJ1-1; D gene uncertain. This CDR3 comprises 14 residues. CDR1 and CDR2 from the germline V gene are MNHGY and SVAAGI. Trimming took off 3 bases at V and 1 base at J, with 9 bases between the two ends. For the CDR3, the DNA is TGTGCCAGCAGTTACTCTGTTCAGAACACTGAAGCTTTCTTT. As protein: CASSYSVQNTEAFF.

This clonotype was seen at least ten times. The chain couples TRBV2 to TRBJ1-5; tentatively, D is TRBD1 (6 bases). The germline V gene encodes CDR1 SNHLY and CDR2 FYNNEI. The CDR3 spans 14 residues. The V gene lost 6 bases and the J gene lost 5 bases, with 14 bases spanning the gap. In nucleotides, the CDR3 is TGTGCCAGCAGGATGCAAAGGGGGGATCAGCCCCAGCATTTT. Translating gives CASRMQRGDQPQHF.

The chain uses TRBV4-1 and TRBJ2-3, with 7 bases identical to TRBD2. V gave up 1 base and J gave up 5 bases; unmatched junction bases: 6. This CDR3 region has 15 residues. Looked up from germline, CDR1 is MGHRA and CDR2 is YSYEKL. The CDR3 reads CASSQAGGLVDTQYF. In DNA form, the CDR3 reads TGCGCCAGCAGCCAAGCCGGGGGGTTGGTAGATACGCAGTATTTT.

This clonotype was detected many times. The chain recombines TRBV28 with TRBJ2-1; D is ambiguous. The CDR3 spans 14 residues. Trimming took off 3 bases at V and 0 bases at J, with 6 bases between the two ends. CDR1 is MDHEN and CDR2 is SYDVKM in the germline V gene. The CDR3 spells CASSFLSSYNEQFF. CDR3 nucleotide sequence: TGTGCCAGCAGTTTCCTGAGCTCCTACAATGAGCAGTTCTTC.

Comment on this clonotype: The conserved closing phenylalanine or tryptophan is absent in this CDR3, likely reflecting a read error. The V call is TRBV5-4, the J call TRBJ2-1; D is uncertain. In germline, CDR1 is SGHNT, CDR2 YYREEE (reference sequence). This CDR3 has 12 amino acids. Trimming left V 4 bases short and J 5 bases short, with 7 bases between. Here the CDR3 DNA reads TGTGCCAGCAGCCCACGGGACAATGAGCAGTTCCTC. Protein sequence: CASSPRDNEQFL.

This clonotype was recorded many times. J is TRBJ2-2 and V is TRBV6-1, with 14 positions matching TRBD2. The CDR3 sequence is 16 residues long. Per germline, CDR1 MNHNS and CDR2 SASEGT. The J segment lost 2 bases and the V segment lost 6 bases, leaving 2 bases of the junction unmatched. CDR3: CASRGLAGGNTGELFF. CDR3 DNA: TGTGCCAGCAGAGGACTAGCGGGAGGAAACACCGGGGAGCTGTTTTTT.

This clonotype came up many times. The V gene is TRBV28, the J gene TRBJ2-7; the D gene is possibly TRBD2 (6 bases). The CDR3 is 14 amino acids. Germline loops: CDR1 MDHEN, CDR2 SYDVKM. Trimming cost V 6 bases and J 0 bases, with 12 bases left between them. The CDR3 reads CASSTAGASYEQYF. The CDR3, as DNA: TGTGCCAGCAGCACAGCGGGCGCCTCCTACGAGCAGTACTTC. The full variable domain, in which reference TRBV28 and TRBJ2-7 provide the parts outside the CDR3, is DVKVTQSSRYLVKRTGEKVFLECVQDMDHENMFWYRQDPGLGLRLIYFSYDVKMKEKGDIPEGYSVSREKKERFSLILESASTNQTSMYLCASSTAGASYEQYFGPGTRLTVT.

This clonotype was counted at least ten times. The chain couples TRBV5-1 to TRBJ2-7; D unresolved. The CDR3 is 15 residues long. Germline CDR1 reads SGHRS; CDR2 reads YFSETQ. The V end lost 0 bases, the J end lost 4 bases, and 14 bases lay between the germline ends. The CDR3 loop reads CASSLAAAKSYEQYF. CDR3 sequence (DNA): TGCGCCAGCAGCTTGGCGGCAGCTAAAAGTTACGAGCAGTACTTC.

This clonotype occurred many times. The gene calls are TRBV3-1 and TRBJ1-2; D gene uncertain. CDR3 length: 14 amino acids. CDR1 is LGHDT, CDR2 YNNKEL, per germline (reference sequence). Trimming shortened V by 0 bases and J by 8 bases, and 13 bases separated the two germline ends. The DNA of the CDR3 is TGTGCCAGCAGCCAAGATTTCCTCTCGCGGGGCTACACCTTC. Translation gives CASSQDFLSRGYTF.

The chain employs TRBV4-2 and TRBJ2-3; 8 nucleotides align to TRBD2. This CDR3 region has 16 residues. V lost 0 bases and J lost 3; bases outside the gene matches: 5. The germline CDR1 and CDR2 sequences are LGHNA and YNFKEQ. For the CDR3, the DNA is TGTGCCAGCAGCCAAGATTACGGGGGGGGTACAGATACGCAGTATTTT. Its protein product is CASSQDYGGGTDTQYF.

In this sample, this clonotype turned up a few times. This chain uses TRBV19 with TRBJ2-1; D is undetermined. V lost 3 bases, J lost 7 bases, and 16 bases lay in between. Germline V gene data show CDR1 as LNHDA and CDR2 as SQIVND (reference sequence). The CDR3 has 15 amino acids. The CDR3 DNA reads TGTGCCAGTAGTATTGATCCCCCCCCATCGAATGAGCAGTTCTTC. Protein product: CASSIDPPPSNEQFF.

This clonotype was counted ten times or more. The chain carries TRBV20-1 and TRBJ2-7; D remains unclear. The CDR3 totals 14 residues. Trimming shortened V by 2 bases and J by 4 bases, and 15 bases separated the two germline ends. Germline CDR1 and CDR2: DFQATT and SNEGSKA (reference sequence). The CDR3 spells CSARSAIGSYEQYF. In DNA, the CDR3 is TGCAGTGCTAGAAGCGCAATAGGTTCGTACGAGCAGTACTTC.

To note about this clonotype: Just one base apart from a much larger clone, this may be a read error. In this CDR3 the conserved last residue, phenylalanine or tryptophan, is missing, so a read error is likely. The chain has TRBV29-1 and TRBJ1-2, with D tentatively TRBD1 (5 bases). This CDR3 is built from 14 residues. Looked up from germline, CDR1 is SQVTM and CDR2 is ANQGSEA. Trimming removed 4 bases at V and 0 bases at J, with 12 bases between. In DNA, the CDR3 is TGCAGCGTTGCGACAGTACCCCCTAACTATGGCTACACCCTC. It codes for CSVATVPPNYGYTL.

Many counts were recorded for this clonotype. The genes are TRBV3-1 and TRBJ2-3, with D possibly matching TRBD2 (7 bases). Germline values: CDR1 LGHDT, CDR2 YNNKEL (reference sequence). V was shortened by 0 bases and J by 4 bases, with 17 bases between the two germline ends. The CDR3 has 17 amino acids. CDR3 residues: CASSQDWGGAVADTQYF. DNA of the CDR3: TGTGCCAGCAGCCAAGATTGGGGGGGGGCCGTTGCAGATACGCAGTATTTT.

The chain has TRBV27 and TRBJ2-1; possible D gene TRBD2, 5 bases. Germline loops: CDR1 MNHEY, CDR2 SMNVEV (reference sequence). V was shortened by 5 bases and J by 0 bases, with 14 bases between the two germline ends. The CDR3 contains 16 residues. The CDR3 reads CASSDFLGSSYNEQFF. The CDR3 nucleotides are TGTGCCAGCAGTGATTTTTTGGGGAGCTCCTACAATGAGCAGTTCTTC.

This clonotype appeared many times. CDR3 DNA: TGTGCCAGCACCGCGGGGGGGGCCTACAATGAGCAGTTCTTC. Residues: CASTAGGAYNEQFF. The genes are TRBV27 and TRBJ2-1, with 9 bases that match TRBD2. Trimming took 7 bases from V and 2 from J; bases not matched to a gene: 3. Germline CDR1 MNHEY, CDR2 SMNVEV (reference sequence). The CDR3 runs 14 residues.